The clone carrying this TCR beta chain was seen at least ten times. Its antigen is undetermined. The time point denotes: pre-sensitization, week 0. Treatment indicated: therapeutic diphenylcyclopropenone sensitization with weekly scalp DPC. Germline CDR1 is LGHNA and CDR2 is YSLEER. The V gene lost 0 bases and the J gene lost 4 bases, with 10 bases spanning the gap. The CDR3 spans 15 residues. This sample was taken from a study of human T cells and chemical hapten exposure. The wider study: Sensitization employed 2% DPC on 2 cm by 2 cm of upper inner arm skin. Patch tests put 0.01% DPC on the upper back, read at 6 days.

Whole-study findings and limits: DPC sensitization produced no change in TCRs with frequency above 1 in 1000. Alopecia in all donors means immunity may differ from healthy individuals.

MiXCR was run by TCRdb on the RACE reads, yielding one entry per CDR3 protein. The sample has 60,000 or so distinct CDR3 sequences, more than 9% seen once. Sequenced here: whole blood, sampled in connection with sensitization to the hapten diphenylcyclopropenone (DPC). The chain has TRBV4-3 and TRBJ2-1; D remains ambiguous. This TCR came from a middle-aged man with alopecia areata. Some clones in this sample may be carry-over from other donors' samples. Here the CDR3 reads CASSQDKTVYNEQFF. DNA of the CDR3: TGCGCCAGCAGCCAAGATAAAACAGTTTACAATGAGCAGTTCTTC.